This paragraph reports one TCR beta chain. This clone is labeled medium-sized (0.01 to 0.1%). What antigen it recognizes has not been identified. No base quality information exists; no much larger clone differs at one position. Per the publication, the treatment or condition label means: randomized to nivolumab then ipilimumab (arm A) or the reverse (arm B). Prior DNA-damaging chemotherapy had not been received by any trial patient. Samples were obtained from patients with melanoma enrolled in CheckMate 064, a randomized, open-label phase II trial of sequential checkpoint blockade. Genomic DNA from formalin-fixed paraffin-embedded (FFPE) tissue samples was used for tumor TCR sequencing. TCRbeta CDR3 regions were immunosequenced from genomic DNA with the immunoSEQ Assay. Before high-throughput sequencing, genomic DNA was amplified using bias-controlled multiplex PCR. The study's processing was this. To quantify the absolute abundance of each unique TCRbeta CDR3 region, the sequences were collapsed and filtered. Clonality, defined as 1 minus Pielou's evenness, was calculated using only productive rearrangements. Tumor T-cell fraction was computed by normalizing TCRbeta template counts to usable DNA, estimated from several housekeeping genes. Clones with significantly greater frequencies in on-treatment versus baseline samples were identified using a previously published method. TCRdb took over this immuneACCESS table, retaining in-frame rearrangements with V and J assigned. Such tables are incomplete; in checked studies, under half of the missing clones stem from an unresolved V gene, and the remainder is unexplained. The V and J calls and clone size were taken over from that table, and D and trimming were inferred from the DNA. For this sample the table gives over 2,000 clones, of which about 22% were detected only once. The top ten clones comprise about 22% of the sample.

These data come from a study of sequential checkpoint blockade in melanoma (dated by TCRdb to the late 2010s). Turning to the overall study: Using 1:1 randomization, the trial assigned patients either to first-line nivolumab followed by ipilimumab (arm A) or to ipilimumab followed by nivolumab (arm B). For about 22 patients, matched tumor biopsies were obtained before treatment and at week 13, following single-agent nivolumab (arm A) or ipilimumab (arm B). DNA from approximately 99 pretreatment melanoma tumor samples underwent TCRbeta immunosequencing. In about 80% of the matched pre- and post-treatment tumor biopsy pairs, both biopsies came from the same lesion. Maintenance nivolumab was given following each of the two trial sequences.

The germline V gene provides CDR1 SGDLS and CDR2 YYNGEE. Including cysteine and phenylalanine, the CDR3 has 14 amino acids. Only the CDR3 region is kept as DNA, spanning 42 bases read in frame from base 1. A distance of 9 bases separates the germline ends of V and J, which lose 0 bases and 5 bases respectively. Study-wide conclusions, independent of this receptor: The response-prediction model combining TCR metrics and mutation burden needs validation in larger, independent patient cohorts. Tumor T-cell fraction and clonality correlated with PD-L1 staining and CD8+ T-cell counts but not with mutational load. Among patients in the nivolumab-first arm (arm A), tumor TIL clonality before treatment was associated with response (P = .04). Patients with increases in tumor T-cell fraction and clonality by week 13 were approximately 30 times more likely to achieve clinical benefit. Within-arm analyses of tumor T-cell fraction were limited by small sample sizes and reduced statistical power.

The sequence links TRBV9 to TRBJ1-5, with the D gene uncertain. The receptor was isolated from a human donor with melanoma. Source: tumor tissue (inferred from file names), taken from a patient given nivolumab and ipilimumab in sequence. CDR3 region: CASSVGFGDQPQHF. The DNA is TGTGCCAGCAGCGTAGGGTTCGGGGATCAGCCCCAGCATTTT. Extended through the reference TRBV9 and TRBJ1-5 proteins, this CDR3 yields the full variable domain: DSGVTQTPKHLITATGQRVTLRCSPRSGDLSVYWYQQSLDQGLQFLIQYYNGEERAKGNILERFSAQQFPDLHSELNLSSLELGDSALYFCASSVGFGDQPQHFGDGTRLSIL.